The source of this T cell receptor beta chain is a study of CD8+ T cells in alopecia areata. Regarding the study as a whole: Across lesional scalp, and particularly alopecia totalis/universalis, clonality surpassed that of normal scalp. Normal-skin resident alphabeta T cells also appear among scalp sample sequences.

Turning to this clone: Its antigen is not known.

Following extraction, RNA underwent reverse transcription to cDNA, which served as the sequencing template. Assay used: immunoSEQ multiplex PCR; TCRdb lists only in-frame clones, some missing. This table has around 190,000 clones, just over 55% appearing once. Sorted out of PBMCs were CD4+ T cells and CD8+ T cells. V was trimmed by 8 bases and J by 5 bases, leaving 16 bases between them. In germline, CDR1 is SNHLY, CDR2 FYNNEI. The CDR3 sequence is 13 residues long. The receptor's source is a human donor in good health. The sequenced material came from CD8+ T cells sorted from blood. The gene calls are TRBV2 and TRBJ2-7, with D perhaps TRBD2 (6 bases). The CDR3 DNA sequence: TGTGCCAGCGGGAGGACTGCAGGCAACGAGCAGTACTTC. Translation gives CASGRTAGNEQYF.